This T cell receptor beta chain was captured in a study of cytomegalovirus exposure and HLA in healthy donors. General study findings and limits: TRBV6-2, TRBV6-3 and some other V segments were excluded as indistinguishable. Per published reports, the classifier diagnosed cytomegalovirus status with high specificity and sensitivity.

As concerns this clone: The target antigen is unknown.

Germline CDR1 reads SEHNR; CDR2 reads FQNEAQ (reference sequence). Losses at the gene ends were 5 bases for V and 8 bases for J; bases not matched to a gene: 9. CDR3 length equals 15 residues. The PCR had 60 Vbeta and 13 Jbeta primers. The assay was immunoSEQ multiplex PCR, and TCRdb's table has in-frame clones only and misses some. The table shows under 150,000 clones, with 75% to 85% occurring only once. This sequence originates from a woman aged 40-49 years in good health and CMV-seropositive. Sequenced sample: PBMCs. V usage is TRBV7-9 and J usage is TRBJ1-4, with 9 bases matching TRBD1. CDR3 nucleotide sequence: TGTGCCAGCAGCCACTCCGGGACAGGGAGAGAAAAACTGTTTTTT. This codes for CASSHSGTGREKLFF. The variable domain in full, with the rest retrieved from reference TRBV7-9 and TRBJ1-4, is DTGVSQNPRHKITKRGQNVTFRCDPISEHNRLYWYRQTLGQGPEFLTYFQNEAQLEKSRLLSDRFSAERPKGSFSTLEIQRTEQGDSAMYLCASSHSGTGREKLFFGSGTQLSVL.